Only one count was recorded for the clone carrying this TCR beta chain. These data come from a study of Ad26.COV2.S vaccination and SARS-CoV-2 variants. Background on the study: Among those in the COV1001 Ad26.COV2.S trial arm was the donor. Intramuscularly, Ad26.COV2.S was given either once or twice, 56 days apart.

Treatment indicated: around 19 received Ad26.COV2.S at low or high dose, single or two shots; about 5 received placebo; per-sample allocation not given. The investigators took samples on day 63 after the first vaccine or placebo injection. Spike of the Wuhan-strain SARS-CoV-2 was expressed by an Ad26 vector, which formed the vaccine. There are 12 residues in the CDR3. Germline lookup yields CDR1 GTSNPN and CDR2 SVGIG (reference sequence). V dropped 4 bases and J dropped 8; count of bases not matched to a gene: 6. Method: immunoSEQ multiplex PCR; TCRdb's copy keeps in-frame clones and lacks some. The data show 500,000 or so clones, 70% to 90% seen once.

The chain links TRBV30 to TRBJ1-2, with 8 bases matching TRBD1. Sequencing was performed on peripheral blood, taken in a trial of Ad26.COV2.S vaccine versus placebo. This TCR came from a person aged 18-60 years who received the Ad26.COV2.S COVID-19 vaccine or a placebo. The CDR3 DNA reads as TGTGCCTGGACTGGACAGGGCGGCGGCTACACCTTC. Residues: CAWTGQGGGYTF.